The clone carrying this TCR beta chain was detected many times. The antigen is not known. TCRdb itself ran the reads through MiXCR, one entry per CDR3 protein. The sample includes about 140,000 distinct CDR3 sequences, 5.5% to 8% seen only once; the top ten take approximately 19%. The entry originates in a study of T cell repertoires in cytomegalovirus infection. General study results and limits: What dominated the ex vivo response were HLA-C-restricted CMV-specific TCR beta clonotypes.

Trimming took off 5 bases at V and 5 bases at J, with 15 bases between the two ends. The CDR3 has 14 amino acids. Germline loops: CDR1 SGHTA, CDR2 FQGNSA. The sample consisted of PBMCs. This chain uses TRBV7-2 with TRBJ1-1, with D possibly TRBD1 on 5 matching bases. The TCR originated in a human donor in good health (CMV status not recorded). Some clones in this sample may be carry-over from other donors' samples. The CDR3 bases are TGTGCCAGCAGCCTCGGGGGGGGAAAGACTGAAGCTTTCTTT. Its protein product is CASSLGGGKTEAFF.